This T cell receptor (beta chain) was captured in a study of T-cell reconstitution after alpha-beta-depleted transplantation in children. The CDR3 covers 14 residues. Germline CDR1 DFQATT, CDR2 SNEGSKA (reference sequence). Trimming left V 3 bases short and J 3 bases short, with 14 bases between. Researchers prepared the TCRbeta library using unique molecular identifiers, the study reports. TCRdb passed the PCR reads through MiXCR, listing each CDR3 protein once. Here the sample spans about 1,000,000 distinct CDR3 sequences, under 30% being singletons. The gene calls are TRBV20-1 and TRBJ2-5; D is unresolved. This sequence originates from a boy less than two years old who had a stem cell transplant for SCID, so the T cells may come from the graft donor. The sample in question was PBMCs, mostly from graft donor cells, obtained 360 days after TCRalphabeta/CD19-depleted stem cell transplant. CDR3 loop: CSARPRNLKETQYF. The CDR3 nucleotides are TGCAGTGCTAGGCCCCGGAACCTGAAAGAGACCCAGTACTTC.